Sequencing of this TCR beta chain was carried out in a study of regulatory T cells in long-lasting Graves disease (dated by TCRdb to about 2021). As for the study more broadly: Persistent Graves' disease was defined as persistently positive TSH receptor autoantibodies together with antithyroid drug treatment for over 5 years. Persistent Graves' disease patients were compared with newly diagnosed Graves' disease patients by peripheral blood TCR sequencing and RNA sequencing. The study took place in China and was registered as a clinical trial. A total of 33 samples were covered by TCR sequencing, comprising roughly 13 persistent and around 20 newly diagnosed Graves' disease patients. On average, persistent Graves' disease patients in the clinical cohort had been on antithyroid drugs for approximately ten years. Broader findings and caveats from the paper: Peripheral blood alone was examined, since thyroid tissue, which constituted the primary lesion, could not be accessed. Persistent Graves' disease patients showed lower TCR Shannon entropy and fewer highly expanded clones than newly diagnosed patients, suggesting clonal expansion. Sequencing and analysis were restricted to the TCR beta chain. TRBV28, TRBJ1-2 and TRBJ2-5 were preferentially used in persistent disease, while TRBV20-1 and TRBJ2-1 were favored in newly diagnosed disease. The authors acknowledged the small sample size as a limitation that may reduce accuracy. More public clonotypes were shared among persistent patients (under 3,000) than among newly diagnosed patients (966).

Receptor amplification or capture employed multiplex PCR. This sample was sequenced with an Illumina HiSeq 4000. To build TCR beta libraries, CDR3 regions were amplified by Arm-PCR using iRepertoire HTBI primers. Gel purification was performed on PCR products prior to sequencing. The original methods were these. Gene usage analysis of CDR3 amino acid clonotypes used the 60 to 80 TRBV and about 14 TRBJ segments found across samples. Filtered high-quality paired reads were merged into contigs using COPE and FqMerger. BLAST was used to align contigs to IMGT TRBV, TRBD and TRBJ reference genes, and CDR3 was defined according to IMGT. Clonotypes above 0.1% frequency were classified as highly expanded clones. Shannon entropy served as the measure of repertoire diversity, while the Gini coefficient captured V-J evenness. A clonotype was considered public if more than one individual shared it. TCRdb redid the processing of the public reads, applying fastp at Q25 and MiXCR, and retained in-frame beta chains. Every entry covers one CDR3 protein and lists the most common genes and DNA from its rows. What appears here as the V and J calls and clone size reflects TCRdb's work, not the paper's. This sample gives some 330,000 distinct CDR3 sequences in total; roughly 25% of them show up just once. The ten biggest clones cover under 35% of the sample.

As concerns this clonotype: The clone's antigen remains unknown. Per-nucleotide qualities are absent, and no much larger clonotype sits a single base away.

The CDR1 and CDR2 encoded by the germline V gene are KGHDR and SFDVKD. The cysteine opens and the phenylalanine closes a CDR3 of 15 amino acids. Only the CDR3 region is kept as DNA, spanning 45 bases read in frame from base 1. Trimming takes 1 base from V and 2 bases from J, and the germline ends sit 7 bases apart. The time point label on this specimen signifies: persistent/refractory GD, antithyroid drugs over 5 years with positive TRAb. RNA was extracted from PBMCs in TRIzol for both TCR sequencing and RNA sequencing. Graves' disease was diagnosed according to American Thyroid Association guidelines. Recruitment of patients was carried out at an endocrinology department in Xi'an, China. Each patient gave 7.5 to 10 milliliters of peripheral blood, collected in an EDTA anticoagulant tube. PBMCs were isolated by Ficoll Paque Plus density gradient separation without further T cell sorting. An Agilent 2100 Bioanalyzer and agarose gel were used to check RNA quality, while a NanoDrop 2000 measured RNA concentration.

This TCR came from a woman aged 40 to 50 with Graves disease. Donor details come from another sample of the same person, matched by shared clones. Source: peripheral blood mononuclear cells (PBMCs), taken when the disease was refractory, from a patient treated with antithyroid drugs. In this chain, TRBV24-1 is recombined with TRBJ2-2; a tentative D call is TRBD1 (6 bases match). The CDR3 here reads CATSDLQGNTGELFF. The DNA sequence is given as TGTGCCACCAGTGATTTACAGGGAAACACCGGGGAGCTGTTTTTT.